This T cell receptor beta chain was recovered during a study of CXCR3-negative and CXCR3-positive naive CD8 T cells. CD45RO-CCR7+CD27+CD95- marked naive CD8+ T cells. With respect to this clonotype: Antigen unknown.

The CDR3 runs to 13 residues. Germline lookup yields CDR1 LNHNV and CDR2 YYDKDF (reference sequence). Study observations and caveats: The TRBV-TRBJ usage of naive CXCR3-negative and CXCR3-positive cells was similar, but that of memory cells differed.

The study made its TRB cDNA libraries by 5' RACE, adding UMI labels. TCRdb reworked the 5' RACE reads into one entry per CDR3 protein, no DNA. This table holds 45,000 to 60,000 distinct CDR3 sequences. The sample was naive CXCR3- CD8+ T cells from blood. Documented subset: CD45RO-CCR7+CD27+CD95- naive CD8+ T cells lacking CXCR3 (TNR3-). The chain has TRBV15 and TRBJ2-7; with no DNA, the TCRdb D assignment of TRBD1 cannot be verified. This sequence originates from a human donor in good health. Some clones in this sample may be carry-over from other donors' samples. This chain's CDR3 is CATSRARVGEQYF.